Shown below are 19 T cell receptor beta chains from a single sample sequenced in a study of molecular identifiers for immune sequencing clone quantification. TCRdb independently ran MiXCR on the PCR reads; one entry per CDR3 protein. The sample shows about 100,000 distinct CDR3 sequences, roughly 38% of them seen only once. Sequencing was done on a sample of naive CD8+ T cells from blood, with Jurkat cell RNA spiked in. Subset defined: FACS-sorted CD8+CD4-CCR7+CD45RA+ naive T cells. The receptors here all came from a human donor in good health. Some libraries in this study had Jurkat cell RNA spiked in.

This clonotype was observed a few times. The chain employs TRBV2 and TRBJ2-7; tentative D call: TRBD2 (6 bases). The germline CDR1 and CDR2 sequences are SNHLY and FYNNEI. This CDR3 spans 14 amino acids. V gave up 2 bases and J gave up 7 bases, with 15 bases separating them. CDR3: CASSEWGELGEQYF. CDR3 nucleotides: TGTGCCAGCAGTGAATGGGGGGAGCTAGGGGAGCAGTACTTC.

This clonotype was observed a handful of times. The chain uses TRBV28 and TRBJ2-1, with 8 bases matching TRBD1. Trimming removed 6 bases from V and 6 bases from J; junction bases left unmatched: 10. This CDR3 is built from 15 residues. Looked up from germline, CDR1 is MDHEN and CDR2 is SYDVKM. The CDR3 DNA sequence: TGTGCCAGCAGCTACGGACAGGGCTTGCTCAATGAGCAGTTCTTC. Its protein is CASSYGQGLLNEQFF.

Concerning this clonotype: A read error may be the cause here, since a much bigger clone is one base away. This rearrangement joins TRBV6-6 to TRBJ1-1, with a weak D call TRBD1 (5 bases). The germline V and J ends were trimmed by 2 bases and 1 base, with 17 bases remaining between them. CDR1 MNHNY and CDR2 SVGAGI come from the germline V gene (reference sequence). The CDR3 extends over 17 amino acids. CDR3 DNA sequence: TGTGCCAGCAGTTACCCCAAAGGGAAGGGGACGAACACTGAAGCTTTCTTT. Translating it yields CASSYPKGKGTNTEAFF.

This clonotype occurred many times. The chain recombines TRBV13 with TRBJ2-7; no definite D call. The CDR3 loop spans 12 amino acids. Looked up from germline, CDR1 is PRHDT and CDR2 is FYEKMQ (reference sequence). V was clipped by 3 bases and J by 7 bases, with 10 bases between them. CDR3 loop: CASSFTGREQYF. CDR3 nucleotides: TGTGCCAGCAGCTTTACGGGTCGTGAGCAGTACTTC.

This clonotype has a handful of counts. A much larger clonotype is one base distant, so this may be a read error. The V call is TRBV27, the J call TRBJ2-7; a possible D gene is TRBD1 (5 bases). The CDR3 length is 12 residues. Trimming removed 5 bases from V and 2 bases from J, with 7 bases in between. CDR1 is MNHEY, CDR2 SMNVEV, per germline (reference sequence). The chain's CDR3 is CASSLDTYEQYF. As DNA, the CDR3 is TGTGCCAGCAGTCTGGACACCTACGAGCAGTACTTC.

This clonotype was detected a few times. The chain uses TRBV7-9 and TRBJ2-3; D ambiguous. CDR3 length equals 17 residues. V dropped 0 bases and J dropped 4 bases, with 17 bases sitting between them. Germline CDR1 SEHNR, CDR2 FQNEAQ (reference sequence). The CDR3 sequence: CASSLAGGALTPDTQYF. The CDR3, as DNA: TGTGCCAGCAGCTTAGCGGGCGGAGCTTTGACCCCAGATACGCAGTATTTT.

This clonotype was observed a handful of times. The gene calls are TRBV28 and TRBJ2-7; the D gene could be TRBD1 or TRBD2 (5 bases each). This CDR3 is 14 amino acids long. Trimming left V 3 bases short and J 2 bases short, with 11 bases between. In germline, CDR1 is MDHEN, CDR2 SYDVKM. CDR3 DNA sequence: TGTGCCAGCAGTTTTGAGGGGCTGACCTACGAGCAGTACTTC. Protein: CASSFEGLTYEQYF.

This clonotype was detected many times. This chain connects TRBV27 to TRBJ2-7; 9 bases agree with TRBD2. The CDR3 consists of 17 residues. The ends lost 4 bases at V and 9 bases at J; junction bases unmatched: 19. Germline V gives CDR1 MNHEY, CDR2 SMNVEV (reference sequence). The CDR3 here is CASSSRSLAGGPLGQYF. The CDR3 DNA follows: TGTGCCAGCAGTTCGCGGTCACTGGCGGGAGGGCCTCTCGGGCAGTACTTC.

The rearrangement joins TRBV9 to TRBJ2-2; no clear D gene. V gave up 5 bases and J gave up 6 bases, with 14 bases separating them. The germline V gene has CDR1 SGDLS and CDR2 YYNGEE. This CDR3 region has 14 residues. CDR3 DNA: TGTGCCAGCAGAATCGACGGTCCTCCCGGGGAGCTGTTTTTT. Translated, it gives CASRIDGPPGELFF. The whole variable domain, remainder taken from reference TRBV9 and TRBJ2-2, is DSGVTQTPKHLITATGQRVTLRCSPRSGDLSVYWYQQSLDQGLQFLIQYYNGEERAKGNILERFSAQQFPDLHSELNLSSLELGDSALYFCASRIDGPPGELFFGEGSRLTVL.

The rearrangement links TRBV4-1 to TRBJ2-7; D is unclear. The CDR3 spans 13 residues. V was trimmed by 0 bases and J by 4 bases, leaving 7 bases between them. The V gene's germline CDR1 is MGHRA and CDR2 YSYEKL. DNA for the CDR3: TGCGCCAGCAGCCAAGATAGTTCGTACGAGCAGTACTTC. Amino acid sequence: CASSQDSSYEQYF.

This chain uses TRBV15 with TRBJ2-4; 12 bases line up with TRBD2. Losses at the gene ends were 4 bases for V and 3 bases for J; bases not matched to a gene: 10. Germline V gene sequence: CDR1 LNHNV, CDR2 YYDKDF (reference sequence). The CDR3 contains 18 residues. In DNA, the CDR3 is TGTGCCACCAGCAACGGACTAGCGGGAAGTACGGTCAAAAACATTCAGTACTTC. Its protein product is CATSNGLAGSTVKNIQYF.

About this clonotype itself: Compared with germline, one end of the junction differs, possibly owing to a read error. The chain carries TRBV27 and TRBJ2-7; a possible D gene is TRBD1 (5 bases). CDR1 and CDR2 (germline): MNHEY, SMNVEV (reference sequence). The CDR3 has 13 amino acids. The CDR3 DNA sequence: TGTGCCAGCAGTTTATACTCAGGGTGGGAAGAAAACTTC. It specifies CASSLYSGWEENF.

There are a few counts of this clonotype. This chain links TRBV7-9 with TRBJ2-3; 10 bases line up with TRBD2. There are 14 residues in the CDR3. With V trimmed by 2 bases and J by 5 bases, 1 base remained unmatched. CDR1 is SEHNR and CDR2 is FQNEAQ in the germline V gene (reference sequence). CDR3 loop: CASSLLAGVDTQYF. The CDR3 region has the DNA TGTGCCAGCAGCTTACTAGCGGGAGTAGATACGCAGTATTTT.

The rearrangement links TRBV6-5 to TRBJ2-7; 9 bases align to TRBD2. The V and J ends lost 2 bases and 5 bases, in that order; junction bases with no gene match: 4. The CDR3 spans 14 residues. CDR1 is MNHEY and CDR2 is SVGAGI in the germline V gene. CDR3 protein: CASSYESSGNEQYF. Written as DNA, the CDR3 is TGTGCCAGCAGTTACGAGTCTAGCGGGAACGAGCAGTACTTC.

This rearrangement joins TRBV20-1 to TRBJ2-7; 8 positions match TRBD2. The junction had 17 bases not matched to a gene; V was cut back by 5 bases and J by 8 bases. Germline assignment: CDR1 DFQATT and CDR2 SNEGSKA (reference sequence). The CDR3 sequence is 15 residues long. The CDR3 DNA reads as TGCAGTGCTGGACCTCCCCCACTAGCGGCCCAAAAGCAGTACTTC. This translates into CSAGPPPLAAQKQYF.

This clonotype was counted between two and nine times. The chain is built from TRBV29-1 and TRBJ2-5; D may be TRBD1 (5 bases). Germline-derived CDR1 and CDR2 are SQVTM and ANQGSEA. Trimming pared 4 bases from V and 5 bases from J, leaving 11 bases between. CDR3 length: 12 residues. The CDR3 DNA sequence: TGCAGCGTTGTTCAGGGTGGGGAGACCCAGTACTTC. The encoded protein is CSVVQGGETQYF.

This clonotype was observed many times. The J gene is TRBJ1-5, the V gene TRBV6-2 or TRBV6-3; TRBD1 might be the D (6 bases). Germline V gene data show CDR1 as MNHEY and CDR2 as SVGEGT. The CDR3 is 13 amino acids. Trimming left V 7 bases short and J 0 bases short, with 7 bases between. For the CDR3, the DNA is TGTGCCAGCAAGGACAGTAGCAATCAGCCCCAGCATTTT. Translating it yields CASKDSSNQPQHF.

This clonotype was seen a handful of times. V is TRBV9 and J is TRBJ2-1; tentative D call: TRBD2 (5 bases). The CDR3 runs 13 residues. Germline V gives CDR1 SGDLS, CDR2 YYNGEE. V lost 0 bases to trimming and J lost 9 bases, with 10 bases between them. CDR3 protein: CASSVVEGPEQFF. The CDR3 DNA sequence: TGTGCCAGCAGCGTAGTCGAGGGTCCTGAGCAGTTCTTC.

CDR3 DNA sequence: TGTGCCAGCAGCCAACAGGGCCCGGACGAGCAGTACTTC. Its translation: CASSQQGPDEQYF. The rearrangement uses TRBV13 and TRBJ2-7, with D possibly TRBD1 on 6 matching bases. Trimming shortened V by 5 bases and J by 5 bases, and 13 bases separated the two germline ends. The CDR3 has 13 amino acids. The germline V gene has CDR1 PRHDT and CDR2 FYEKMQ (reference sequence).